These T cell receptor beta chains were read from a single sample in a study of identical twins' blood T cells. TCRdb used MiXCR to reprocess the 5' RACE reads, holding one entry per CDR3 protein. Here the sample spans 300,000 to 450,000 distinct CDR3 sequences, roughly 28% being singletons. The sample was PBMCs. These receptors were taken from a woman aged 18 to 55 in good health. The CDR3 runs from the conserved cysteine through the conserved F or W.

TRBJ1-1 TRBV5-6 CASSSGRADTEAFF
TRBJ1-1 TRBV29-1 CSVGVRAVTEAFF
TRBJ2-2 TRBV30 CAWRINRAGELFF
TRBJ2-1 TRBV2 CASTARGTSGYNEQFF
TRBJ2-3 TRBV6-5 CASSYSIAGLTDTQYF
TRBJ2-1 TRBV20-1 CSEPRGTTFYNEQFF
TRBJ1-1 TRBV2 CASSVTDTRGAFF
TRBJ2-2 TRBV7-6 CASSLDYSGTGELFF
TRBJ1-3 TRBV10-3 CAISQGLGNTIYF
TRBJ2-5 TRBV3-1 CASSSTGNQETHYF
TRBJ2-7 TRBV29-1 CSATGNSYEQYF
TRBJ2-1 TRBV9 CASEGIAYNEQFF
TRBJ2-7 TRBV20-1 CSARRRERNEQYF
TRBJ1-5 TRBV4-1 CASSHSRGDQPQHF
TRBJ1-1 TRBV11-2 CASRALGGRTGTEAFF
TRBJ1-5 TRBV15 CATSRGQINQPQHF
TRBJ2-7 TRBV2 CASLADYEQYF
TRBJ1-6 TRBV7-8 CASSLQGDSPLHF
TRBJ1-3 TRBV18 CASSPTGSRAGNTIYF
TRBJ1-2 TRBV19 CASSIGPAGGYTF
TRBJ1-2 TRBV9 CASSAQRHGYTF
TRBJ1-5 TRBV2 CATGTGPYSNQPQHF
TRBJ2-1 TRBV29-1 CSVGRGRENEQFF
TRBJ2-7 TRBV6-1 CASSDEAGGAYEQYF
TRBJ2-5 TRBV27 CASRPLGRDYETQYF